Detailed here is one T cell receptor beta chain. The entry originates in a study of monozygotic twins with inflammatory bowel disease. The CDR3 sequence is 12 residues long. The germline V gene encodes CDR1 SGHRS and CDR2 YFSETQ. TCRdb reanalyzed the 5' RACE reads, giving one entry per CDR3 protein sequence and no DNA. This table holds about 110,000 distinct CDR3 sequences. Sequenced sample: blood. The V and J genes are TRBV5-1 and TRBJ1-6. The receptor was derived from a human donor with ulcerative colitis or Crohn's disease, or a healthy co-twin of an affected twin (not recorded which). The CDR3 is CASSLGNSPLHF.